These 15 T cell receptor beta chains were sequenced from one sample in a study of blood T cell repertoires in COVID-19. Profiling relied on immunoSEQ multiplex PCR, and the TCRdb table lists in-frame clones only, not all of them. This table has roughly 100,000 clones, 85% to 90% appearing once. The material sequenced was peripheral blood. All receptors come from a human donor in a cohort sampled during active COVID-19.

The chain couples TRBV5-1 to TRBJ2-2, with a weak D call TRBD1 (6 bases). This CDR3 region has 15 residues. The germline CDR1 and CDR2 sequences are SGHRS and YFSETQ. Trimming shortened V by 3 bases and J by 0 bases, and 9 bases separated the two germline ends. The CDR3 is CASSSGHTNTGELFF. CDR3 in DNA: TGCGCCAGCAGCTCGGGACATACGAACACCGGGGAGCTGTTTTTT.

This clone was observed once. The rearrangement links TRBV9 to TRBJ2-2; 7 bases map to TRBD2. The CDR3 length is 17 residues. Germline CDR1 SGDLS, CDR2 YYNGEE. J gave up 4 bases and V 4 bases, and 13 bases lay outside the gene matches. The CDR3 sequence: CASSPQIAGVLTGELFF. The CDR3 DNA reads TGTGCCAGCAGCCCCCAGATCGCGGGAGTTCTCACCGGGGAGCTGTTTTTT.

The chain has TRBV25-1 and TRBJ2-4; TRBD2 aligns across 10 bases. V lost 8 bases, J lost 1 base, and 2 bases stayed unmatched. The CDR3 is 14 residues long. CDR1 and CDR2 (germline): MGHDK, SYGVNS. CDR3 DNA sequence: TGTGCCAGCGGAGCGGGGGGGGCCAAAAACATTCAGTACTTC. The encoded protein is CASGAGGAKNIQYF.

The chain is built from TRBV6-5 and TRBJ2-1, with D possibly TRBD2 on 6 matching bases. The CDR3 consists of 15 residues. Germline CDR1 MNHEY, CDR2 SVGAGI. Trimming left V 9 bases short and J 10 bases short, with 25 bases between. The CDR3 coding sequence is TGTGCCAGTCGTGGCCCGGGACTCGAGCTAATGGAGCAGTTCTTC. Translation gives CASRGPGLELMEQFF.

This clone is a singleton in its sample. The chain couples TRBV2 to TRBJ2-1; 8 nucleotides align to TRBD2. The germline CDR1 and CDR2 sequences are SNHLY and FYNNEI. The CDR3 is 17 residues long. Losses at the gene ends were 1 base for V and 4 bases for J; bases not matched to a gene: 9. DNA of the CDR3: TGTGCCAGCAGTGAAGGATCCGGGACTAGGATATACAATGAGCAGTTCTTC. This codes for CASSEGSGTRIYNEQFF.

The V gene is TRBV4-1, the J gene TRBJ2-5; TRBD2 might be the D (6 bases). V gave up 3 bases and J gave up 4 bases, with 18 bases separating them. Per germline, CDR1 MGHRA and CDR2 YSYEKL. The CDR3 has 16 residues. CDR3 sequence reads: CASSHGGLGSPETQYF. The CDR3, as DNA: TGCGCCAGCAGCCACGGGGGACTCGGCAGTCCAGAGACCCAGTACTTC.

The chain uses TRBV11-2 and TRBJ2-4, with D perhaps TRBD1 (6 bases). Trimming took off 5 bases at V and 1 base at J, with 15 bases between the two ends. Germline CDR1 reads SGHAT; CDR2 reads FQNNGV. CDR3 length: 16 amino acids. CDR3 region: CASSHWGRGAKNIQYF. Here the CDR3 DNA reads TGTGCCAGCAGCCACTGGGGCAGGGGTGCCAAAAACATTCAGTACTTC.

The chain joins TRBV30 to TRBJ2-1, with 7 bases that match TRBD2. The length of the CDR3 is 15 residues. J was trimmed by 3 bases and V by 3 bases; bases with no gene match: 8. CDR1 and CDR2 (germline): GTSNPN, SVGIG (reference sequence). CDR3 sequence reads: CAWRGEGGYYNEQFF. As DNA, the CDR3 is TGTGCCTGGAGGGGGGAGGGTGGGTACTACAATGAGCAGTTCTTC. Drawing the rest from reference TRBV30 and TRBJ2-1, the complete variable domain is SQTIHQWPATLVQPVGSPLSLECTVEGTSNPNLYWYRQAAGRGLQLLFYSVGIGQISSEVPQNLSASRPQDRQFILSSKKLLLSDSGFYLCAWRGEGGYYNEQFFGPGTRLTVL.

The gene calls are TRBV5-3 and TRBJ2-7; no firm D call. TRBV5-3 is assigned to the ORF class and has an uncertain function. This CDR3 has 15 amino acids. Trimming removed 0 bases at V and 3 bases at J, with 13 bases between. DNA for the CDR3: TGTGCCAGAAGCTTGGCCGGTAAGATAGACTACGAGCAGTACTTC. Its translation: CARSLAGKIDYEQYF.

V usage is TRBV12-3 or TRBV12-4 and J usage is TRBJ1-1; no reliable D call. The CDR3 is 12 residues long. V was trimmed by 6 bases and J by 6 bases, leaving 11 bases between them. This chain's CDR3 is CASRSSQAEAFF. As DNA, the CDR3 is TGTGCCAGCAGGTCATCTCAGGCTGAAGCTTTCTTT.

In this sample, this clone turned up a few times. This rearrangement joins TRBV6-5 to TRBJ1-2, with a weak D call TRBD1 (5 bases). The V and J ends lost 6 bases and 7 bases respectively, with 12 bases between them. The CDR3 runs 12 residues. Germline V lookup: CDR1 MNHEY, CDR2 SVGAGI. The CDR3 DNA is TGTGCCAGCAGGGGGACTCCAGCTGGCTACACCTTC. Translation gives CASRGTPAGYTF.

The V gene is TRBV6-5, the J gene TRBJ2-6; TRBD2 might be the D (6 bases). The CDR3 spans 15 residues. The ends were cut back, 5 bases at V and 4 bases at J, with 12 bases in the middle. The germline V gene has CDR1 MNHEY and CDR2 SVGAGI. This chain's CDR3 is CASSPQGLGANVLTF. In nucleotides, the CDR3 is TGTGCCAGCAGTCCCCAGGGACTCGGGGCCAACGTCCTGACTTTC.

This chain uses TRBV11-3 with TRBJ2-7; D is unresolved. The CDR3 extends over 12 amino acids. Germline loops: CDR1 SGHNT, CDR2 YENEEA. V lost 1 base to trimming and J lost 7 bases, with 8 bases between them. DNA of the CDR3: TGTGCCAGCAGCTTAGGGCCCTGGGAGCAGTACTTC. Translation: CASSLGPWEQYF. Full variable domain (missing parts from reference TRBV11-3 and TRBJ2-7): EAGVVQSPRYKIIEKKQPVAFWCNPISGHNTLYWYLQNLGQGPELLIRYENEEAVDDSQLPKDRFSAERLKGVDSTLKIQPAELGDSAVYLCASSLGPWEQYFGPGTRLTVT.

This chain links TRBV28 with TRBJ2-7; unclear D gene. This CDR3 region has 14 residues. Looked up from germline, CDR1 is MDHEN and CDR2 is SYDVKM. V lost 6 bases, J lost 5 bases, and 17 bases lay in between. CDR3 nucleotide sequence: TGTGCCAGCAGCCCAGTCCTGTCGGGTCACGAGCAGTACTTC. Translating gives CASSPVLSGHEQYF.

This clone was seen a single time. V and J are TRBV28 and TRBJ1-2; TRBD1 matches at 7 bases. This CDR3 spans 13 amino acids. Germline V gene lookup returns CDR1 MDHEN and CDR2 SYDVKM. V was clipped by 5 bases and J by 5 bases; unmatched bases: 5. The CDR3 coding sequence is TGTGCCAGCAGTCGGGACAGCGCGTATGGCTACACCTTC. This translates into CASSRDSAYGYTF.